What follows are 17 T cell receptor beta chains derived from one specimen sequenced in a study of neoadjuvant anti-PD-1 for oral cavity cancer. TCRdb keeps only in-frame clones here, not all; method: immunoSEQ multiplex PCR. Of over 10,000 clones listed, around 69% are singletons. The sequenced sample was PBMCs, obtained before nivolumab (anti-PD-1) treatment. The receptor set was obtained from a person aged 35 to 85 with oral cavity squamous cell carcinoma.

CDR3 protein: CASSLRGAGNTIYF. The CDR3 DNA sequence: TGTGCCAGCAGCTTACGAGGGGCTGGAAACACCATATATTTT. The gene calls are TRBV13 and TRBJ1-3; TRBD1 is a possible D gene (5 bases). The CDR3 spans 14 residues. V dropped 2 bases and J dropped 2 bases, with 7 bases sitting between them. Per germline, CDR1 PRHDT and CDR2 FYEKMQ (reference sequence).

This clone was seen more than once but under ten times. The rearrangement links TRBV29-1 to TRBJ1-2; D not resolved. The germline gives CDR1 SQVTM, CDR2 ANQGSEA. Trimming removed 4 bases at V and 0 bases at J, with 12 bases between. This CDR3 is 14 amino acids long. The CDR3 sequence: CSVVVTITNYGYTF. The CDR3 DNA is TGCAGCGTTGTGGTCACGATCACTAACTATGGCTACACCTTC.

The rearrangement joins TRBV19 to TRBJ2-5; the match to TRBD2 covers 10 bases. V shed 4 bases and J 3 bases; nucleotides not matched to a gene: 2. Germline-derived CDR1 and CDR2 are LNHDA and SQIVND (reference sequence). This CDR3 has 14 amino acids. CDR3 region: CASSRLAGKETQYF. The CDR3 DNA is TGTGCCAGTAGTAGACTAGCGGGTAAAGAGACCCAGTACTTC.

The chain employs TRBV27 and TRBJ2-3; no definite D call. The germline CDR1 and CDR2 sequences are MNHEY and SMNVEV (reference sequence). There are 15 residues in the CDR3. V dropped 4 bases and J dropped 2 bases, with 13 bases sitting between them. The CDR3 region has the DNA TGTGCCAGCAGTTCCCCCCCAGCACACACAGATACGCAGTATTTT. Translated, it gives CASSSPPAHTDTQYF.

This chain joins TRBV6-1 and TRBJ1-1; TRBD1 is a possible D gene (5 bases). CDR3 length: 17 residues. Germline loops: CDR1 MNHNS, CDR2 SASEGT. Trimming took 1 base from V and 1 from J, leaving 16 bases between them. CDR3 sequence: CASSEVMAGRKNTEAFF. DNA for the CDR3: TGTGCCAGCAGTGAAGTAATGGCGGGACGGAAGAACACTGAAGCTTTCTTT.

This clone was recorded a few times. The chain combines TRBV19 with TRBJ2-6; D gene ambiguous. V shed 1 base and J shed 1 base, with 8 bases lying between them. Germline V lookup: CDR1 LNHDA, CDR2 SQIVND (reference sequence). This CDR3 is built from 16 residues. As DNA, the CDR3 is TGTGCCAGTAGTATAGCACCCTTATCTGGGGCCAACGTCCTGACTTTC. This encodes CASSIAPLSGANVLTF. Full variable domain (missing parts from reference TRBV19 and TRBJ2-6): DGGITQSPKYLFRKEGQNVTLSCEQNLNHDAMYWYRQDPGQGLRLIYYSQIVNDFQKGDIAEGYSVSREKKESFPLTVTSAQKNPTAFYLCASSIAPLSGANVLTFGAGSRLTVL.

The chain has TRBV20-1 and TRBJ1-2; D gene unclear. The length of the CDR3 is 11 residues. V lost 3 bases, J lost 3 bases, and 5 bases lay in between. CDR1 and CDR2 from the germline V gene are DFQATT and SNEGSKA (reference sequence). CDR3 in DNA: TGCAGTGCTAGCGATGACTATGGCTACACCTTC. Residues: CSASDDYGYTF.

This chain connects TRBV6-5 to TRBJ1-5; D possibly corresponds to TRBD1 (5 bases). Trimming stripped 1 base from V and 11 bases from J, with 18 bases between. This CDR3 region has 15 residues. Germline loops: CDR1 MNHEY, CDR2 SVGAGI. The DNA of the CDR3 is TGTGCCAGCAGTTACTTGACAGAGGGCTGGGGATCCCAGCATTTT. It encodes CASSYLTEGWGSQHF.

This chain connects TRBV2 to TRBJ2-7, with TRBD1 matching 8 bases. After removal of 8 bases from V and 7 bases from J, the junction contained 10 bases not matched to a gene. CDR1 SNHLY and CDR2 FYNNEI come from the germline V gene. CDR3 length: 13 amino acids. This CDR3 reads CASERQGRGEQYF. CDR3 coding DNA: TGTGCCAGCGAGAGACAGGGGAGAGGGGAGCAGTACTTC.

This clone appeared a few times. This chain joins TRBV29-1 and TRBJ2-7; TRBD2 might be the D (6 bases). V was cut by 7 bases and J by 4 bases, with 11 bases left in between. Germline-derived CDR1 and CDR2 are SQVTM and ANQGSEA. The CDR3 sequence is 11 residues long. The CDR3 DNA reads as TGCAGCGCCGGGAGTGGGTACGAGCAGTACTTC. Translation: CSAGSGYEQYF.

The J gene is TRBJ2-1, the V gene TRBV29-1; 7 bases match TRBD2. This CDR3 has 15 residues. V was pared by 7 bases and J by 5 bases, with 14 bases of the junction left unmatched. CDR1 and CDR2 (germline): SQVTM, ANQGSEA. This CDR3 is CSASLLREINNEQFF. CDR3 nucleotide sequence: TGCAGCGCTTCCCTCTTGCGGGAGATCAACAATGAGCAGTTCTTC.

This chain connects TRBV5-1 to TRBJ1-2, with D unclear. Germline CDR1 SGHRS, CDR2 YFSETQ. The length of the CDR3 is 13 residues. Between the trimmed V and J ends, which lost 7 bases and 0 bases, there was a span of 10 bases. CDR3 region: CASGIDSNYGYTF. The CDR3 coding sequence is TGCGCCAGCGGAATAGATTCTAACTATGGCTACACCTTC.

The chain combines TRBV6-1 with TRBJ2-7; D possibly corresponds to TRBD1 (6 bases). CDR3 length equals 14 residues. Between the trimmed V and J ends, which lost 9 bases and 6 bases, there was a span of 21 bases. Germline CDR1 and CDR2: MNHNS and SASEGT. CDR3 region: CASTRDTLALEQYF. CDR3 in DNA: TGTGCCAGTACCCGGGACACGCTTGCGCTCGAGCAGTACTTC.

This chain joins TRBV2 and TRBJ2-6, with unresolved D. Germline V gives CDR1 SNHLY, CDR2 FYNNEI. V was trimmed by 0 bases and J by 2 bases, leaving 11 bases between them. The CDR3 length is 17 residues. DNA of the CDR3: TGTGCCAGCAGTGAAGCAAGAGCAGGTACTGGGGCCAACGTCCTGACTTTC. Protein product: CASSEARAGTGANVLTF.

In nucleotides, the CDR3 is TGTGCCAGCAGTCAGTCCGGGAACTCCTACAATGAGCAGTTCTTC. Protein sequence: CASSQSGNSYNEQFF. The chain carries TRBV6-5 and TRBJ2-1; D is perhaps TRBD2 (5 bases). CDR3 length equals 15 residues. From germline, CDR1 is MNHEY and CDR2 SVGAGI. The V and J ends lost 5 bases and 0 bases respectively, with 11 bases between them.

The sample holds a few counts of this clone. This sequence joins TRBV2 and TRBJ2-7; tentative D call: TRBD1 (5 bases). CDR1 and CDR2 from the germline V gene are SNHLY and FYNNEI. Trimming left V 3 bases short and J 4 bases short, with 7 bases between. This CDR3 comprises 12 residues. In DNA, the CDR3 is TGTGCCAGCAGTGAGGGGCCATACGAGCAGTACTTC. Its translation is CASSEGPYEQYF.

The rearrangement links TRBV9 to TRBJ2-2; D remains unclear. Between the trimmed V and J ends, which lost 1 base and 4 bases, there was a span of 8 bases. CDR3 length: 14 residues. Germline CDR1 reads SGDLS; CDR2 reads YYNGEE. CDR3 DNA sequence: TGTGCCAGCAGCGTATTTGACGCCACCGGGGAGCTGTTTTTT. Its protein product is CASSVFDATGELFF.